The rows below give T cell receptor beta chains drawn from one sample of a study of CD8 T cells in ankylosing spondylitis. TCRdb re-analysed the 5' RACE reads in MiXCR, keeping a single row per CDR3 protein. The data hold 200,000 to 300,000 distinct CDR3 sequences, with approximately 10% observed a single time. Sequenced sample: blood, either unsorted or a sorted T cell fraction (not recorded which). These receptors were collected from a male donor with ankylosing spondylitis or in good health (not recorded which). CDR3s include the opening cysteine and the closing phenylalanine or tryptophan. A D gene is named only where the DNA matches it firmly. Clone size, where shown, is once, few, many, or a class for clones that have expanded.

j_call | clone_size | d_call | v_call | cdr3_nt | cdr3_aa
TRBJ2-3 | many | NA | TRBV12-3/TRBV12-4 | TGTGCCAGCAGTTTAATCGGGGGCGCAGATACGCAGTATTTT | CASSLIGGADTQYF
TRBJ1-5 | many | NA | TRBV6-2/TRBV6-3 | TGTGCCAGCAGGGGACTTCGGGCCCAGCATTTT | CASRGLRAQHF
TRBJ2-3 | many | TRBD2 | TRBV20-1 | TGCAGTGCTATCGTCGGGACTAGCGGGAGCACAGATACGCAGTATTTT | CSAIVGTSGSTDTQYF
TRBJ2-1 | many | TRBD2 | TRBV27 | TGTGCCAGCAGTCTATTACTGGCTAGCGGGGTTGACAGTGAGCAGTTCTTC | CASSLLLASGVDSEQFF
TRBJ1-5 | many | NA | TRBV4-1 | TGCGCCAGCAGCCTAGGACATGCTAATCAGCCCCAGCATTTT | CASSLGHANQPQHF
TRBJ2-1 | many | TRBD1 | TRBV29-1 | TGCAGCGCAATGGTTGACAGGGGCAATGAGCAGTTCTTC | CSAMVDRGNEQFF
TRBJ1-2 | many | NA | TRBV20-1 | TGCAGTGCTAGAGACGCTGGGTCCCCCAAGGCTGGCTACACCTTC | CSARDAGSPKAGYTF
TRBJ1-6 | many | NA | TRBV5-5 | TGTGCCAGCAGTTATAGACAGAGCTCCTATAATTCACCCCTCCACTTT | CASSYRQSSYNSPLHF
TRBJ2-3 | few | TRBD2 | TRBV7-9 | TGTGCCAGCAGCTTCACTAGCGGACTCACAGATACGCAGTATTTT | CASSFTSGLTDTQYF
TRBJ2-7 | NA | NA | TRBV7-2 | TGTGCCAGCAGCTTAACCAACTACGAGCAGTACTTC | CASSLTNYEQYF
TRBJ2-7 | NA | NA | TRBV6-5 | TGTGCCAGCAGTTACCAGACGTTGGGTTCCTACGAGCAGTACTTC | CASSYQTLGSYEQYF
TRBJ2-7 | many | TRBD2 | TRBV20-1 | TGCAGTGCTAGAAGTACTAGCGGGGCCTCCTACGAGCAGTACTTC | CSARSTSGASYEQYF
TRBJ2-1 | many | TRBD2 | TRBV4-1 | TGCGCCAGCAGCCAAGTTTGGTCCCGGGAGGGCGGCCCGAATGAGCAGTTCTTC | CASSQVWSREGGPNEQFF
TRBJ2-5 | once | NA | TRBV7-9 | TGTGCCAGCAGACTAGAGCACATATATGGGGAGACCCAGTACTTC | CASRLEHIYGETQYF
TRBJ1-1 | NA | TRBD1 | TRBV7-2 | TGTGCCAGCAGTCCGGACAGGTCTATCACTGAAGCTTTCTTT | CASSPDRSITEAFF
TRBJ2-7 | many | NA | TRBV12-3/TRBV12-4 | TGTGCCAGCAGTTTCGGCGGCTACGAGCAGTACTTC | CASSFGGYEQYF
TRBJ2-7 | many | NA | TRBV6-1 | TGTGCCAGCAGCCTCAGCGGCACCGTATCCTACGAGCAGTACTTC | CASSLSGTVSYEQYF
TRBJ2-1 | many | TRBD1 | TRBV20-1 | TGCAGTGCTAGGGGGGACAGGGTTATTTACAATGAGCAGTTCTTC | CSARGDRVIYNEQFF
TRBJ2-7 | few | NA | TRBV2 | TGTGCCAGCAGTGAAGCGCGACCCCCGCAGTACTTC | CASSEARPPQYF
TRBJ2-1 | many | TRBD2 | TRBV4-2 | TGTGCCAGCAGCCAAGGGGGGACTACTTACAATGAGCAGTTCTTC | CASSQGGTTYNEQFF
TRBJ1-2 | few | TRBD1 | TRBV7-2 | TGTGCCAGCAGCTTGACAGGGTCCCAGAACTATGGCTACACCTTC | CASSLTGSQNYGYTF
TRBJ1-2 | few | TRBD1 | TRBV7-9 | TGTGCCAGCAGCTTAGCGGGGCAGGGGGTCTATGGCTACACCTTC | CASSLAGQGVYGYTF
TRBJ1-6 | many | NA | TRBV2 | TGTGCCAGCGATCCGGGGGTTGGGTCACCCCTCCACTTT | CASDPGVGSPLHF
TRBJ1-1 | many | TRBD1 | TRBV5-1 | TGCGCCAGCGTCACCGGGACAGGGGAGTACACTGAAGCTTTCTTT | CASVTGTGEYTEAFF